A single sample gave rise to the 24 T cell receptor beta chains below, sequenced in a study of identical twins. TCRdb recomputed calls from the 5' RACE reads with MiXCR, one row per CDR3 protein. The sample comprises about 660,000 distinct CDR3 sequences, less than 10% of which are singletons, and approximately 0.89% rests with the top ten. The sample was also reused in another study, on yellow fever vaccine responses in identical twins.

The sample was PBMCs. Source of these receptors: a woman aged 18-35 years in good health.

The chain couples TRBV10-2 to TRBJ2-7; 10 bases match TRBD2. The CDR3 has 16 amino acids. Germline assignment: CDR1 WSHSY and CDR2 SAAADI. J gave up 1 base and V 6 bases, and 9 bases lay outside the gene matches. The CDR3 is CASSHRSGGVSYEQYF. Written as DNA, the CDR3 is TGCGCCAGCAGCCACCGGAGCGGGGGGGTTTCCTACGAGCAGTACTTC.

In its sample, this clonotype was seen many times. This chain uses TRBV3-1 with TRBJ2-1, with unresolved D. CDR1 and CDR2 from the germline V gene are LGHDT and YNNKEL (reference sequence). V gave up 1 base and J gave up 9 bases, with 10 bases separating them. The CDR3 runs 13 residues. CDR3 in DNA: TGTGCCAGCAGCCAAGGGACGATGGTTGAGCAGTTCTTC. This sequence encodes CASSQGTMVEQFF.

This clonotype was counted a few times. The chain joins TRBV4-1 to TRBJ2-7, with D possibly matching TRBD1 (5 bases). Germline V gene lookup returns CDR1 MGHRA and CDR2 YSYEKL. CDR3 length: 14 residues. V shed 0 bases and J shed 10 bases, with 16 bases lying between them. CDR3 sequence: CASSQDLETVDQYF. The CDR3 DNA sequence: TGCGCCAGCAGCCAAGATCTCGAGACAGTAGACCAGTACTTC.

There are many counts of this clonotype. The genes are TRBV19 and TRBJ1-1, with no clear D. CDR1 LNHDA and CDR2 SQIVND come from the germline V gene (reference sequence). CDR3 size: 14 residues. The V gene lost 0 bases and the J gene lost 1 base, with 6 bases spanning the gap. CDR3 sequence reads: CASSIDTRNTEAFF. CDR3 DNA: TGTGCCAGTAGTATAGATACCAGGAACACTGAAGCTTTCTTT.

The chain recombines TRBV2 with TRBJ2-7; 9 positions agree with TRBD1. This CDR3 is 15 amino acids long. Germline V lookup: CDR1 SNHLY, CDR2 FYNNEI. Germline trimming cut 3 bases from V and 0 bases from J; bases unmatched to any gene: 3. This chain's CDR3 is CASSEDRGSSYEQYF. CDR3 DNA: TGTGCCAGCAGTGAGGACAGGGGTAGCTCCTACGAGCAGTACTTC.

This clonotype was detected ten times or more. The chain recombines TRBV4-1 with TRBJ2-5; D gene unclear. Germline V CDR1 and CDR2: MGHRA, YSYEKL. This CDR3 has 14 amino acids. Trimming stripped 4 bases from V and 4 bases from J, with 13 bases between. CDR3 in DNA: TGCGCCAGCAGCCTGGCGGCTAAAGGAGAGACCCAGTACTTC. Its protein is CASSLAAKGETQYF.

This clonotype was recorded at least ten times. The rearrangement uses TRBV5-1 and TRBJ1-1; D remains unclear. Looked up from germline, CDR1 is SGHRS and CDR2 is YFSETQ. The CDR3 runs to 15 residues. V was cut by 1 base and J by 0 bases, with 10 bases left in between. Here the CDR3 DNA reads TGCGCCAGCAGCTTGAATGGGTTGATGAACACTGAAGCTTTCTTT. Protein: CASSLNGLMNTEAFF.

The gene calls are TRBV7-2 and TRBJ2-6; 8 bases agree with TRBD1. The V gene end was trimmed by 7 bases and the J gene end by 0 bases; junction bases not matched to a gene: 5. The CDR3 sequence is 16 residues long. The germline gives CDR1 SGHTA, CDR2 FQGNSA. CDR3: CASTDQGASGANVLTF. The CDR3 DNA sequence: TGTGCCAGCACCGACCAGGGGGCCTCTGGGGCCAACGTCCTGACTTTC.

This clonotype has a count of ten or more. This sequence joins TRBV10-2 and TRBJ2-3, with D unclear. Trimming took 3 bases from V and 0 from J, leaving 10 bases between them. The CDR3 contains 15 residues. Germline V gives CDR1 WSHSY, CDR2 SAAADI. CDR3 residues: CASSDWLSSTDTQYF. The CDR3 DNA reads TGCGCCAGCAGTGACTGGCTATCTAGCACAGATACGCAGTATTTT.

CDR3 bases: TGTGCCAGCAGTTCATTAAACAGGGTCTACGAGCAGTACTTC. It is translated as CASSSLNRVYEQYF. V is TRBV27 and J is TRBJ2-7; TRBD1 is a possible D gene (6 bases). V was cut by 4 bases and J by 3 bases, with 13 bases left in between. CDR1 is MNHEY and CDR2 is SMNVEV in the germline V gene (reference sequence). The CDR3 loop spans 14 amino acids.

This clonotype was observed many times. The chain couples TRBV6-5 to TRBJ2-5; D remains ambiguous. The CDR3 extends over 15 amino acids. Germline V lookup: CDR1 MNHEY, CDR2 SVGAGI. V was trimmed by 0 bases and J by 3 bases, leaving 11 bases between them. The CDR3 nucleotides read TGTGCCAGCAGTTACTCTTTCGGGCCAAAAGAGACCCAGTACTTC. This sequence encodes CASSYSFGPKETQYF.

The rearrangement joins TRBV6-1 to TRBJ2-2, with TRBD2 identical over 7 bases. Trimming removed 8 bases from V and 3 bases from J; junction bases left unmatched: 15. The CDR3 is made up of 17 amino acids. Germline V gene sequence: CDR1 MNHNS, CDR2 SASEGT. As DNA, the CDR3 is TGTGCCAGCTCAAAAGGGGAGGGAGCGCGCGACACCGGGGAGCTGTTTTTT. It codes for CASSKGEGARDTGELFF.

The chain recombines TRBV15 with TRBJ2-1; D perhaps matches TRBD2 (6 bases). Trimming cost V 5 bases and J 3 bases, with 17 bases left between them. The CDR3 totals 16 residues. The germline V gene has CDR1 LNHNV and CDR2 YYDKDF (reference sequence). The CDR3 sequence: CATSSPSATYYNEQFF. The DNA of the CDR3 is TGTGCCACCAGCTCGCCTAGCGCGACCTACTACAATGAGCAGTTCTTC. Drawing the rest from reference TRBV15 and TRBJ2-1, the complete variable domain is DAMVIQNPRYQVTQFGKPVTLSCSQTLNHNVMYWYQQKSSQAPKLLFHYYDKDFNNEADTPDNFQSRRPNTSFCFLDIRSPGLGDTAMYLCATSSPSATYYNEQFFGPGTRLTVL.

This chain uses TRBV6-1 with TRBJ2-1; D gene uncertain. The CDR3 spans 12 residues. Per germline, CDR1 MNHNS and CDR2 SASEGT. Trimming cost V 6 bases and J 6 bases, with 9 bases left between them. The CDR3 DNA reads TGTGCCAGCAGCCCGGCGCCCAATGAGCAGTTCTTC. This codes for CASSPAPNEQFF.

The J gene is TRBJ2-2, the V gene TRBV25-1; possible D gene TRBD1, 8 bases. Germline V lookup: CDR1 MGHDK, CDR2 SYGVNS. CDR3 length: 15 amino acids. V lost 2 bases, J lost 4 bases, and 11 bases lay in between. CDR3 residues: CASSENRGGTGELFF. The CDR3 DNA reads as TGTGCCAGCAGTGAAAACAGGGGGGGCACCGGGGAGCTGTTTTTT.

This clonotype was detected ten times or more. The chain recombines TRBV27 with TRBJ2-5; D not resolved. Trimming removed 0 bases from V and 1 base from J, with 9 bases in between. The CDR3 sequence is 15 residues long. From germline, CDR1 is MNHEY and CDR2 SMNVEV (reference sequence). This chain's CDR3 is CASSLSFGTQETQYF. DNA for the CDR3: TGTGCCAGCAGTTTATCGTTTGGAACCCAAGAGACCCAGTACTTC.

This chain uses TRBV12-3 or TRBV12-4 with TRBJ2-6; no firm D call. Trimming pared 6 bases from V and 0 bases from J, leaving 21 bases between. CDR3 length equals 19 residues. CDR3 bases: TGTGCCAGCAGCCTAGTCGAGGTGACCGCCCTCTCTGGGGCCAACGTCCTGACTTTC. Its translation is CASSLVEVTALSGANVLTF.

The genes are TRBV5-1 and TRBJ2-2, with D possibly matching TRBD2 (6 bases). The CDR3 is made up of 17 amino acids. From germline, CDR1 is SGHRS and CDR2 YFSETQ. The V and J ends lost 0 bases and 5 bases respectively, with 17 bases between them. DNA of the CDR3: TGCGCCAGCAGCTTGGGAAGCGGTACTGGGGGGACCGGGGAGCTGTTTTTT. Translated, it gives CASSLGSGTGGTGELFF. Full variable domain (rest looked up from reference TRBV5-1 and TRBJ2-2): KAGVTQTPRYLIKTRGQQVTLSCSPISGHRSVSWYQQTPGQGLQFLFEYFSETQRNKGNFPGRFSGRQFSNSRSEMNVSTLELGDSALYLCASSLGSGTGGTGELFFGEGSRLTVL.

This chain uses TRBV18 with TRBJ2-1; 8 nucleotides match TRBD1. The CDR3 totals 14 residues. With V trimmed by 5 bases and J by 5 bases, 5 bases remained unmatched. Per the germline V gene, CDR1 is KGHSH and CDR2 is LQKENI. DNA of the CDR3: TGTGCCAGCTCATCTACAGGGGGTAACAATGAGCAGTTCTTC. This translates into CASSSTGGNNEQFF. Variable domain in full (rest from reference TRBV18 and TRBJ2-1): NAGVMQNPRHLVRRRGQEARLRCSPMKGHSHVYWYRQLPEEGLKFMVYLQKENIIDESGMPKERFSAEFPKEGPSILRIQQVVRGDSAAYFCASSSTGGNNEQFFGPGTRLTVL.

This chain joins TRBV20-1 and TRBJ2-3, with D maybe TRBD1 (6 bases). CDR3 size: 15 residues. Germline lookup yields CDR1 DFQATT and CDR2 SNEGSKA (reference sequence). V lost 1 base and J 6 bases, leaving 17 bases between the germline ends. CDR3 sequence: CSARVQGLGWDTQYF. The DNA for the CDR3 is TGCAGTGCTAGAGTACAGGGCCTCGGCTGGGATACGCAGTATTTT.

The CDR3 DNA reads as TGTGCCAGCAGCGTAGACCCCCCTGGTGGCTACACCTTC. Protein sequence: CASSVDPPGGYTF. The rearrangement joins TRBV9 to TRBJ1-2; D gene ambiguous. Germline V gene lookup returns CDR1 SGDLS and CDR2 YYNGEE. This CDR3 contains 13 residues. V lost 0 bases and J lost 7, with 10 bases in between.

This clonotype was counted between two and nine times. This chain links TRBV11-2 with TRBJ2-7, with D tentatively TRBD2 (7 bases). In germline, CDR1 is SGHAT, CDR2 FQNNGV. V was cut by 1 base and J by 5 bases, with 12 bases left in between. The CDR3 runs to 14 residues. CDR3 DNA: TGTGCCAGCAGCTTAGGACGGGGGGCCAACGAGCAGTACTTC. Translated, it gives CASSLGRGANEQYF.

The chain has TRBV5-1 and TRBJ1-1, with D maybe TRBD1 (5 bases). Per germline, CDR1 SGHRS and CDR2 YFSETQ. V was cut by 7 bases and J by 4 bases, with 20 bases left in between. This CDR3 contains 15 residues. Written as DNA, the CDR3 is TGCGCCAGCCGCAACTCTGTGGGGGGAGGCACTGAAGCTTTCTTT. Amino acid sequence: CASRNSVGGGTEAFF.

This clonotype has ten or more counts. The gene calls are TRBV5-1 and TRBJ2-3, with TRBD2 identical over 8 bases. There are 15 residues in the CDR3. Per germline, CDR1 SGHRS and CDR2 YFSETQ. V shed 3 bases and J 2 bases; nucleotides not matched to a gene: 5. CDR3 sequence (DNA): TGCGCCAGCAGCTCAGGACTAGCTCACACAGATACGCAGTATTTT. This sequence encodes CASSSGLAHTDTQYF.